One sample yielded the 18 T cell receptor beta chains listed below, sequenced in a study of shared clonotypes between healthy human individuals. Method: immunoSEQ multiplex PCR; TCRdb's copy keeps in-frame clones and lacks some. Of about 2.1 million clones in the sample, roughly 91% were seen once. Selected positively for CCR7 and CD45RO-negative, naive CD8 cells excluded terminally differentiated effector memory CD45RA+ cells. Sequenced sample: naive CD8+ T cells from PBMCs. These receptors all stem from a man between 18 and 35 years old in good health. Some clones in this sample may be carry-over from other donors' samples.

The V call is TRBV11-2, the J call TRBJ2-7; D may be TRBD1 (6 bases). V was pared by 5 bases and J by 4 bases, with 18 bases between. There are 15 residues in the CDR3. Germline loops: CDR1 SGHAT, CDR2 FQNNGV. The DNA of the CDR3 is TGTGCCAGCAGCCCTTGGGCAGGGGCAATTTACGAGCAGTACTTC. Translating gives CASSPWAGAIYEQYF.

This sequence joins TRBV6-5 and TRBJ2-7; 8 nucleotides agree with TRBD2. Germline V CDR1 and CDR2: MNHEY, SVGAGI. J was trimmed by 2 bases and V by 6 bases; bases with no gene match: 6. The CDR3 is 14 amino acids. CDR3: CASRVSRGAYEQYF. The CDR3 region has the DNA TGTGCCAGCAGAGTTTCGCGGGGGGCCTACGAGCAGTACTTC.

The chain is built from TRBV25-1 and TRBJ2-4; D is perhaps TRBD1 (5 bases). The V end was cut by 1 base, the J end by 5 bases, with 6 bases between. Germline loops: CDR1 MGHDK, CDR2 SYGVNS. CDR3 length: 13 residues. In DNA form, the CDR3 reads TGTGCCAGCAGTGAATTAGGGGAAAACATTCAGTACTTC. Amino acids: CASSELGENIQYF.

The chain carries TRBV9 and TRBJ2-7, with no clear D. The germline V and J ends were trimmed by 0 bases and 2 bases, with 12 bases remaining between them. The CDR3 is made up of 15 amino acids. In germline, CDR1 is SGDLS, CDR2 YYNGEE. CDR3 loop: CASSVAPQETYEQYF. CDR3 coding DNA: TGTGCCAGCAGCGTAGCTCCCCAGGAAACCTACGAGCAGTACTTC.

The chain joins TRBV10-3 to TRBJ2-7; D possibly matches TRBD1 or TRBD2 (5 bases each). The length of the CDR3 is 16 residues. The germline V gene has CDR1 ENHRY and CDR2 SYGVKD. V shed 0 bases and J shed 9 bases, with 21 bases lying between them. As DNA, the CDR3 is TGTGCCATCAGTGAGTCGGGACGGACCCACCCGAACGGGCAGTACTTC. This codes for CAISESGRTHPNGQYF.

V gene TRBV7-9 combines with J gene TRBJ2-3; a possible D gene is TRBD2 (5 bases). The ends were cut back, 6 bases at V and 1 base at J, with 14 bases in the middle. Germline V gene data show CDR1 as SEHNR and CDR2 as FQNEAQ (reference sequence). The CDR3 spans 15 residues. The CDR3 reads CASRGERRGTDTQYF. CDR3 nucleotide sequence: TGTGCCAGCAGGGGCGAGCGGAGAGGCACAGATACGCAGTATTTT.

This clone appeared once. This chain joins TRBV7-9 and TRBJ2-5, with 11 bases identical to TRBD1. The ends lost 5 bases at V and 5 bases at J; junction bases unmatched: 10. CDR3 length equals 16 residues. Germline V gives CDR1 SEHNR, CDR2 FQNEAQ (reference sequence). The CDR3 DNA reads TGTGCCAGCAGCCCCACAAGGACAGGGGGCTGGGAGACCCAGTACTTC. This encodes CASSPTRTGGWETQYF.

The V gene is TRBV5-6, the J gene TRBJ1-2, with 7 bases fitting TRBD1. This CDR3 comprises 14 residues. V was pared by 2 bases and J by 4 bases, with 5 bases of the junction left unmatched. The germline V gene has CDR1 SGHDT and CDR2 YYEEEE. The CDR3 reads CASSLGTAIYGYTF. The CDR3, as DNA: TGTGCCAGCAGCTTAGGGACAGCGATCTATGGCTACACCTTC.

The chain recombines TRBV4-3 with TRBJ1-4; D perhaps matches TRBD1 (5 bases). The germline gives CDR1 LGHNA, CDR2 YSLEER. V was pared by 5 bases and J by 7 bases, with 14 bases between. This CDR3 contains 14 residues. CDR3 coding DNA: TGCGCCAGCAGCGTGCGGCAGGGACTTGAAAAACTGTTTTTT. Translated, it gives CASSVRQGLEKLFF.

This chain uses TRBV4-3 with TRBJ2-1; D could derive from TRBD1 or TRBD2 (6 bases each). This CDR3 region has 14 residues. V lost 0 bases, J lost 6 bases, and 9 bases lay in between. Germline loops: CDR1 LGHNA, CDR2 YSLEER. CDR3 in DNA: TGCGCCAGCAGCCAAGATGGGGGGCCCAATGAGCAGTTCTTC. Its protein product is CASSQDGGPNEQFF.

In DNA, the CDR3 is TGTGCCAGCAGTGAATGGGGAGGGGTAGGGACTAGCACAGATACGCAGTATTTT. It is translated as CASSEWGGVGTSTDTQYF. This chain connects TRBV6-1 to TRBJ2-3, with TRBD2 matching over 7 bases. This CDR3 is 18 amino acids long. From germline, CDR1 is MNHNS and CDR2 SASEGT. With 2 bases clipped from V and 0 bases from J, the junction kept 11 bases outside the gene matches.

The chain joins TRBV10-1 to TRBJ2-5; 13 nucleotides match TRBD2. The V gene's germline CDR1 is WNHNN and CDR2 SYGVQD (reference sequence). V lost 6 bases to trimming and J lost 5 bases; unmatched junction nucleotides: 6. CDR3 length: 15 residues. The DNA for the CDR3 is TGCGCCAGCAGCCCTGGACTAGCGGGAGAGGAGACCCAGTACTTC. This translates into CASSPGLAGEETQYF.

Concerning this clone: Other DNA sequences in this sample translate to the same CDR3. The V call is TRBV7-9, the J call TRBJ1-2, with 8 nucleotides matching TRBD1. The germline V gene encodes CDR1 SEHNR and CDR2 FQNEAQ (reference sequence). Trimming at V came to 1 base and at J to 8 bases, leaving 3 bases not matched to a gene. The CDR3 has 13 amino acids. CDR3 coding DNA: TGTGCCAGCAGCTTAGGACAGGGGAAAGGCTACACCTTC. Protein: CASSLGQGKGYTF.

The V and J genes are TRBV7-6 and TRBJ2-7; 9 nucleotides agree with TRBD1. The trim removed 5 bases at V and 7 bases at J, leaving 9 bases unmatched. CDR1 and CDR2 (germline): SGHVS, FNYEAQ. The CDR3 is 14 residues long. CDR3 DNA sequence: TGTGCCAGCAGCCCCGGGACAGGGCTCTGGGAGCAGTACTTC. Protein sequence: CASSPGTGLWEQYF.

The chain employs TRBV7-9 and TRBJ2-7; 7 bases fit TRBD1. Germline V gene sequence: CDR1 SEHNR, CDR2 FQNEAQ (reference sequence). Germline trimming cut 6 bases from V and 2 bases from J; bases unmatched to any gene: 16. The CDR3 extends over 17 amino acids. In DNA form, the CDR3 reads TGTGCCAGCAGACAAAACAGGGGTAACAAGGGAGCCTACGAGCAGTACTTC. Residues: CASRQNRGNKGAYEQYF. Filled out from reference TRBV7-9 and TRBJ2-7, the complete variable domain reads DTGVSQNPRHKITKRGQNVTFRCDPISEHNRLYWYRQTLGQGPEFLTYFQNEAQLEKSRLLSDRFSAERPKGSFSTLEIQRTEQGDSAMYLCASRQNRGNKGAYEQYFGPGTRLTVT.

The chain employs TRBV5-6 and TRBJ2-1, with D tentatively TRBD1 or TRBD2 (5 bases each). This CDR3 comprises 19 residues. Per germline, CDR1 SGHDT and CDR2 YYEEEE. With 2 bases removed from V and 4 bases from J, the gap between germline ends came to 25 bases. For the CDR3, the DNA is TGTGCCAGCAGCTTAGTTTGGGGCGCGGGCAAGACCTTTTACAATGAGCAGTTCTTC. As protein: CASSLVWGAGKTFYNEQFF.

The V and J genes are TRBV4-3 and TRBJ2-1; TRBD2 might be the D (6 bases). Germline CDR1 and CDR2: LGHNA and YSLEER. V shed 3 bases and J shed 2 bases, with 17 bases lying between them. CDR3 size: 17 residues. CDR3 region: CASSQRLGPQPYNEQFF. For the CDR3, the DNA is TGCGCCAGCAGCCAGCGACTAGGTCCGCAACCCTACAATGAGCAGTTCTTC.

The chain links TRBV29-1 to TRBJ2-1; 10 positions agree with TRBD2. The V gene's germline CDR1 is SQVTM and CDR2 ANQGSEA. With 5 bases clipped from V and 8 bases from J, the junction kept 12 bases outside the gene matches. This CDR3 spans 15 amino acids. In DNA form, the CDR3 reads TGCAGCGTTAGGGGAACTAGCGGGATTCTCGATGAGCAGTTCTTC. This encodes CSVRGTSGILDEQFF.